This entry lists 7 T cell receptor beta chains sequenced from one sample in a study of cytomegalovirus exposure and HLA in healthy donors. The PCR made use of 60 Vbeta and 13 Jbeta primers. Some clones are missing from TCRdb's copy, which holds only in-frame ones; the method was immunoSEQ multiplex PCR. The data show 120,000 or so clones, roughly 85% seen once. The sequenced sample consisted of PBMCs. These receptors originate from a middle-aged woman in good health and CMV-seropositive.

The CDR3 sequence is CASSKEGTSGSFGNEQFF. CDR3 bases: TGTGCCAGCAGCAAAGAAGGGACTAGCGGGAGTTTCGGTAATGAGCAGTTCTTC. The chain uses TRBV21-1 and TRBJ2-1; TRBD2, the table's D call, was not compared with the DNA. TRBV21-1 is annotated as a pseudogene. This CDR3 has 18 residues.

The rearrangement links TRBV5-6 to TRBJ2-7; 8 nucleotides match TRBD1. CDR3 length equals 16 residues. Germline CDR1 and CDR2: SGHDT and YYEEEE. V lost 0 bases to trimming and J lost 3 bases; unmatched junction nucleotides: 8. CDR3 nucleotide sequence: TGTGCCAGCAGCTTGGGACAGGGGCTTTGGAACTACGAGCAGTACTTC. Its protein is CASSLGQGLWNYEQYF.

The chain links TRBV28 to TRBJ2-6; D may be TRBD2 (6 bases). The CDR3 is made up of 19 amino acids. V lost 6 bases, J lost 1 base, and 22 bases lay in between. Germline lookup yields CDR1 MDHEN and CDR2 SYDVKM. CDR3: CASSLRLVLIRSGANVLTF. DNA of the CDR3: TGTGCCAGCAGCCTCAGACTAGTCTTGATTCGGTCTGGGGCCAACGTCCTGACTTTC.

The CDR3 bases are TGTGCCAGCTCACCGGGACTAGCGGGCCCGTACAATGAGCAGTTCTTC. Its translation is CASSPGLAGPYNEQFF. The genes are TRBV18 and TRBJ2-1, with 12 bases identical to TRBD2. This CDR3 contains 16 residues. The V gene end was trimmed by 3 bases and the J gene end by 4 bases; junction bases not matched to a gene: 4. Germline loops: CDR1 KGHSH, CDR2 LQKENI. The complete variable domain, with remaining parts taken from reference TRBV18 and TRBJ2-1, reads NAGVMQNPRHLVRRRGQEARLRCSPMKGHSHVYWYRQLPEEGLKFMVYLQKENIIDESGMPKERFSAEFPKEGPSILRIQQVVRGDSAAYFCASSPGLAGPYNEQFFGPGTRLTVL.

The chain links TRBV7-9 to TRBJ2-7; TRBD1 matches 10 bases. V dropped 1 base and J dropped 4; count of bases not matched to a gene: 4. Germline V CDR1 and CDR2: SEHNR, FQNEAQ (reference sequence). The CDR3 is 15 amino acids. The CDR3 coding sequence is TGTGCCAGCAGCTTAGGGGACAGGGGATGGTACGAGCAGTACTTC. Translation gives CASSLGDRGWYEQYF.

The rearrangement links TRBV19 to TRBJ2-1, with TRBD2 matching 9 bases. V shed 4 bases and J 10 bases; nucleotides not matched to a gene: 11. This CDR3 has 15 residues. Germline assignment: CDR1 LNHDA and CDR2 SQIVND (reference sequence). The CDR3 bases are TGTGCCAGTAGTAATCGGGTTAGCGGGAGTGGAGAGCAGTTCTTC. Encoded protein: CASSNRVSGSGEQFF.

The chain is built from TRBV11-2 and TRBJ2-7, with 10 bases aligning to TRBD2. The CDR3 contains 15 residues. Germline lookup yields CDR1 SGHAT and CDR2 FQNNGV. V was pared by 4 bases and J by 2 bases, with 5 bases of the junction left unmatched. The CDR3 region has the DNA TGTGCCAGCAGCTCAGGTACTAGCGGGGCCTACGAGCAGTACTTC. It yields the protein CASSSGTSGAYEQYF.